This T cell receptor beta chain emerged from a study of blood T cell repertoires in COVID-19. Looking at the study overall: The origin of the acute and convalescent COVID-19 samples was the United States, Italy and Spain. From T cells, B-cell-depleted T cells, or PBMCs came the material, which was cDNA or gDNA.

The junction had 5 bases not matched to a gene; V was cut back by 3 bases and J by 1 base. Per germline, CDR1 MNHNS and CDR2 SASEGT. This CDR3 is built from 17 residues. Per the original methods: Reference gene primer amplification gave nucleated cell count estimates. The data were produced by immunoSEQ multiplex PCR, yet TCRdb's version contains in-frame clones alone and is incomplete. The D gene and trimming were derived from the DNA, and the V and J assignments and clone size from that table. The sample consists of roughly 190,000 clones, approximately 90% of them appearing once. The TCR comes from a young man with acute or convalescent COVID-19. The source material was peripheral blood. J is TRBJ2-5 and V is TRBV6-1; 13 bases are shared with TRBD2. CDR3 nucleotides: TGTGCCAGCAGTGAGGCACTAGCGGGAGGGGGCCAAGAGACCCAGTACTTC. Its translation: CASSEALAGGGQETQYF.